These 5 T cell receptor beta chains originate from one sample sequenced in a study of shared clonotypes between healthy human individuals. Assay used: immunoSEQ multiplex PCR; TCRdb lists only in-frame clones, some missing. The sample lists 600,000 to 750,000 clones, 80% to 95% occurring once. Specimen: memory CD8+ T cells from PBMCs. Subset meaning: CD45RO+ cells pooled with CCR7-negative TemRA cells. These receptors all stem from a man between 18 and 29 years old in good health. Some clones in this sample may be carry-over from other donors' samples.

J is TRBJ2-3 and V is TRBV4-1; 14 bases are a match to TRBD2. The V gene's germline CDR1 is MGHRA and CDR2 YSYEKL. The CDR3 extends over 20 amino acids. V was clipped by 3 bases and J by 4 bases; unmatched bases: 15. The CDR3 DNA sequence: TGCGCCAGCAGCCACGGGACTAGCGGGAGATCAGGCACCAAGGCAGATACGCAGTATTTT. Translating it yields CASSHGTSGRSGTKADTQYF.

The chain is built from TRBV7-2 and TRBJ2-7; D gene uncertain. V lost 0 bases and J 0 bases, leaving 9 bases between the germline ends. The CDR3 extends over 15 amino acids. Germline loops: CDR1 SGHTA, CDR2 FQGNSA. The CDR3 here is CASSLAPDASYEQYF. The CDR3 DNA is TGTGCCAGCAGCTTAGCCCCGGATGCCTCCTACGAGCAGTACTTC.

The rearrangement links TRBV6-5 to TRBJ2-7, with D uncertain. The CDR3 covers 15 residues. The germline V and J ends were trimmed by 4 bases and 4 bases, with 17 bases remaining between them. CDR1 is MNHEY and CDR2 is SVGAGI in the germline V gene. CDR3 amino acids: CASSFIGHQSYEQYF. In nucleotides, the CDR3 is TGTGCCAGCAGTTTTATAGGGCATCAGAGTTACGAGCAGTACTTC.

The chain links TRBV7-6 to TRBJ2-7, with D possibly being TRBD1 (6 bases). The V and J ends lost 1 base and 3 bases respectively, with 13 bases between them. The germline CDR1 and CDR2 sequences are SGHVS and FNYEAQ. The CDR3 runs to 15 residues. The chain's CDR3 is CASSLEGGRYYEQYF. The CDR3, as DNA: TGTGCCAGCAGCTTAGAAGGGGGACGGTACTACGAGCAGTACTTC.

As for this clone: The likely explanation is a read error, given a far larger clone one base away. This rearrangement joins TRBV6-5 to TRBJ2-5; D not certain. Germline CDR1 reads MNHEY; CDR2 reads SVGAGI. The CDR3 is 11 amino acids. Written as DNA, the CDR3 is TGTGCCGGCAGTTACGGGGAGACCCAGTACTTC. It specifies CAGSYGETQYF.